A selection of T cell receptor beta chains follows, all from one sample in a study of T cell responses to AZD1222 COVID-19 vaccine. Clones were sequenced by immunoSEQ multiplex PCR, and TCRdb holds only the in-frame ones, with some missing. The table has 150,000 to 200,000 clones, about nine tenths seen once; the top ten hold approximately 3%. The starting material was peripheral blood, obtained on day 0 of AZD1222 vaccination. The receptors shown here come from an adult in good health. Each CDR3 is given with its conserved first and last residue. Size values are once, few and many counts, or a class for expanded clones, and some rows have none.

CDR3 length	V gene	clone size	CDR3 protein
12	TRBV18	.	CASSPLQETQYF
20	TRBV5-1	.	CASSLMSPGALSSYNSPLHF
16	TRBV5-1	few	CASSFYRDTQANVLTF
17	TRBV5-4	.	CASSGTPSGGAQHTQYF
18	TRBV7-3	.	CASSLPGQGGVRDYGYTF
15	TRBV18	.	CASSRGQGQVGEQYF
12	TRBV28	.	CASSLPGQPQHF
13	TRBV10-3	.	CAIGDRQNSPLHF
16	TRBV29-1	.	CSVEEETRGIGTEAFF
15	TRBV7-2	.	CASSLAPGRGHEQYF
15	TRBV7-9	.	CASSLVGAKYTEAFF